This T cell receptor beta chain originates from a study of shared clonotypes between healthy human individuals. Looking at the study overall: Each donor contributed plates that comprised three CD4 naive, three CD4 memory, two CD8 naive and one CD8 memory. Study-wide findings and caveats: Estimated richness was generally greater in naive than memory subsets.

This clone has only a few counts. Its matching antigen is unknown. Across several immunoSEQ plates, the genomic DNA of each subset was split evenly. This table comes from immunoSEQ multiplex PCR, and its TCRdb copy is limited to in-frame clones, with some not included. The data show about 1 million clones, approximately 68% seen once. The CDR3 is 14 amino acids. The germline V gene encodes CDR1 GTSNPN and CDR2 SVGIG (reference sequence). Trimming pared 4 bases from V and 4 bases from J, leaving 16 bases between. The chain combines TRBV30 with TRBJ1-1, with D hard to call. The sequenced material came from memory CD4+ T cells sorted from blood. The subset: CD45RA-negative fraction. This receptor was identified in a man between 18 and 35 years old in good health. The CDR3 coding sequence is TGTGCCTGGACCCGGGTAGGTTGGAGCACTGAAGCTTTCTTT. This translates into CAWTRVGWSTEAFF. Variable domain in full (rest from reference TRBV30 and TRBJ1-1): SQTIHQWPATLVQPVGSPLSLECTVEGTSNPNLYWYRQAAGRGLQLLFYSVGIGQISSEVPQNLSASRPQDRQFILSSKKLLLSDSGFYLCAWTRVGWSTEAFFGQGTRLTVV.